This T cell receptor (beta chain) was captured by sequencing in a study of blood T cell repertoires in COVID-19 (dated by TCRdb to about 2020). Broadly, across the study: Samples from collaborators originated in the United States, Italy and Spain and spanned both the acute and convalescent phases of COVID-19. Sample metadata almost always included a de-identified subject ID, COVID-19 status, age in years and sex. Subjects who had been exposed to COVID-19, were actively infected with it, or had recovered from it provided the deeply sampled blood TCRbeta repertoires that made up the dataset. The material from the prospective study consisted of cDNA or gDNA derived from T cells, B-cell-depleted T cells, or PBMCs. The samples were drawn from the first 160 participants of the ongoing ImmuneRACE study and from 1,254 subjects provided by 6 global collaborators. The repertoires were released in a freely available public database meant as a resource for research on the immune response to SARS-CoV-2. Where available, HLA class I and class II types were obtained from metadata supplied by the sample provider rather than from assay-based typing.

Including cysteine and phenylalanine, the CDR3 has 13 amino acids. Only the CDR3 DNA stays, 39 bases, in frame from base 1. CDR1 and CDR2 are drawn from the germline V gene (reference sequence): MNHEY, SMNVEV. Cut back by 7 bases and 10 bases, the V and J ends lie 14 bases apart. Whole blood was collected in K2EDTA tubes by collaborating institutions according to the institutions' own protocols. Collaborator samples were shipped for TCRbeta analysis as frozen whole blood, isolated PBMCs, or DNA extracted from either sample type. The immunoSEQ Assay, a bias-controlled multiplex PCR, was used to amplify TCRbeta CDR3 regions from genomic DNA. As for the authors' bioinformatics: The number of nucleated cells in each sample was estimated by amplification of reference gene primers within the assay. Sequence reads were collapsed and filtered to measure the absolute abundance of every unique TCRbeta CDR3 rearrangement. Productive Simpson clonality was computed per sample as the square root of Simpson's diversity index over productive rearrangements. The source is immuneACCESS, and TCRdb retained only in-frame sequences with V and J called. Part of the clones is not carried over; for the studies checked, unresolved V genes explain less than half of this, and the remainder is unexplained. From that table come the V and J calls and clone size; the DNA was used to work out D and trimming. Across this sample there are 15,000 to 20,000 clones, with 81% seen only once. Of the sample, approximately 15% is held by the ten largest clones.

What the study reported, not specific to this receptor: The quantity of clinical and demographic metadata differed by source and by participant and was supplied without curation.

As to this clone: Its antigen is unknown. The sample holds no much larger clone one base away, and base qualities are not on file.

The sample consisted of peripheral blood. This receptor chain uses TRBV27 and TRBJ1-6; the D gene is perhaps TRBD1, on 5 matching bases. The sequence was collected from a man in his forties with active or convalescent COVID-19. The CDR3 reads CASNQQWGSPLHF. The DNA sequence is TGTGCCAGCAATCAGCAGTGGGGCTCACCCCTCCACTTT.